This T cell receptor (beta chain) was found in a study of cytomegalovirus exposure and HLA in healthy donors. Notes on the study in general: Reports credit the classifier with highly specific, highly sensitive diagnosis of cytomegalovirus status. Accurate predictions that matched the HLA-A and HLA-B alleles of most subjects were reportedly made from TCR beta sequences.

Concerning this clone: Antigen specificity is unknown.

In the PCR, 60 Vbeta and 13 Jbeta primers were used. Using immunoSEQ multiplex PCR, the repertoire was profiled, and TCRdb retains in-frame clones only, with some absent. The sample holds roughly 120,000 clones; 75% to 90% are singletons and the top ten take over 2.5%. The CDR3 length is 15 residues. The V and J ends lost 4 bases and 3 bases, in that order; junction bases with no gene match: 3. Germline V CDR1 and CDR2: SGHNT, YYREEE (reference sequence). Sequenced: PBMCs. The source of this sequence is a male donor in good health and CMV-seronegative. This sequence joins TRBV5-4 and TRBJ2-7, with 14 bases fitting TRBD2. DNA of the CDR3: TGTGCCAGCAGCCTTGGACTAGCGGGAGGCTACGAGCAGTACTTC. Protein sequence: CASSLGLAGGYEQYF.